This T cell receptor (beta chain) was recovered during a study of regulatory T cells in long-lasting Graves disease. Germline V gene sequence: CDR1 LGHNT, CDR2 FRNRAP. CDR3 length: 11 amino acids. Findings and limits, study-wide: Graves' patients with persistent disease showed TCR diversity lower than patients newly diagnosed. Among samples with persistent disease, TRBV28, TRBJ1-2 and TRBJ2-5 were favored.

Points on this clonotype: The antigen is unknown. Compared with germline, one end of the junction differs, possibly owing to a read error.

Sequencing libraries for TCR beta were prepared with iRepertoire HTBI primers and Arm-PCR of CDR3 regions. TCRdb re-called the multiplex PCR reads through MiXCR, storing one row per CDR3 protein. The sample carries 500,000 to 800,000 distinct CDR3 sequences, 30% recorded once. The time point: persistent/refractory GD, antithyroid drugs over 5 years with positive TRAb. PBMC RNA was the source of the TCR library. Sequencing was performed on peripheral blood mononuclear cells (PBMCs), taken when the disease was refractory, from a patient treated with antithyroid drugs. This receptor was obtained from a female donor with Graves disease. This rearrangement joins TRBV12-5 to TRBJ1-1; D is undetermined. The CDR3 sequence: CASAQSVQGIF. The CDR3 DNA is TGTGCTAGTGCCCAGTCCGTACAAGGGATCTTT.